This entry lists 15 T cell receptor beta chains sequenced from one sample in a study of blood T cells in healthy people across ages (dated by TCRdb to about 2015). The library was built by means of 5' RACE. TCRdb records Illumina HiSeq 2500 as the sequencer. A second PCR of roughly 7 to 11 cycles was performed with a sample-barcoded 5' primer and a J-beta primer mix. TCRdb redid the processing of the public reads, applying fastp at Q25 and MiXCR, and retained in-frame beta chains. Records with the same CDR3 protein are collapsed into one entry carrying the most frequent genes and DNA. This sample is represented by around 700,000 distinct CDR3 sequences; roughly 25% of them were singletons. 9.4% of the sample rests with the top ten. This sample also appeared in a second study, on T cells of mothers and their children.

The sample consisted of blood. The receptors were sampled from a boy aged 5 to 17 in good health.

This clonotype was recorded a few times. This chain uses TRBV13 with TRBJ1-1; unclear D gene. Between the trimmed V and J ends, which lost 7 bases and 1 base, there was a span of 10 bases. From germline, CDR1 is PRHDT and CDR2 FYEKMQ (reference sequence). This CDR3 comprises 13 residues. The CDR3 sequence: CASTQWRNTEAFF. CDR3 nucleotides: TGTGCCAGCACCCAATGGCGGAACACTGAAGCTTTCTTT.

This CDR3 reads CSAPGLAETQYF. The CDR3 bases are TGCAGTGCGCCGGGACTAGCGGAGACCCAGTACTTC. This chain connects TRBV20-1 to TRBJ2-5, with 10 nucleotides matching TRBD2. The V gene's germline CDR1 is DFQATT and CDR2 SNEGSKA (reference sequence). V lost 6 bases to trimming and J lost 5 bases; unmatched junction nucleotides: 3. There are 12 residues in the CDR3.

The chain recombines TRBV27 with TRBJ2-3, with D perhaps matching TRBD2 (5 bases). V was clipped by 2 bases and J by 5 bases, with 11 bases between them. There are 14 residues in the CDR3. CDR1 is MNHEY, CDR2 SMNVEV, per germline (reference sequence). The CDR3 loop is CASSLVGSGDTQYF. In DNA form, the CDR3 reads TGTGCCAGCAGTTTAGTTGGGAGTGGAGATACGCAGTATTTT.

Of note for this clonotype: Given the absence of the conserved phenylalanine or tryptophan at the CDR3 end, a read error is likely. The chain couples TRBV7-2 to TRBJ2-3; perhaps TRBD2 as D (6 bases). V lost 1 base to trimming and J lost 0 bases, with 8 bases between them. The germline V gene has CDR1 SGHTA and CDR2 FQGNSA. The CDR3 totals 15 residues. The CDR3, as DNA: TGTGCCAGCAGCTTAGTAGGGACTAGCACAGATACGCAGTATCTT. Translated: CASSLVGTSTDTQYL.

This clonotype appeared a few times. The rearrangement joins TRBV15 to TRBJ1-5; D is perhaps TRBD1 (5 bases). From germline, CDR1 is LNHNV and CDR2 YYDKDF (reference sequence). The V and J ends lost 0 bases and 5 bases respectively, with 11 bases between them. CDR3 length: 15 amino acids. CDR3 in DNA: TGTGCCACCAGCAGAGATCCCCAGGGCGATCAGCCCCAGCATTTT. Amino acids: CATSRDPQGDQPQHF.

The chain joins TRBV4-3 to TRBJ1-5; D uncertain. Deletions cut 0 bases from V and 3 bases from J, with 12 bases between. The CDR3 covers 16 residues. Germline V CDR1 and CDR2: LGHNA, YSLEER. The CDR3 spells CASSQDAILYNQPQHF. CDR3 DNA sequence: TGCGCCAGCAGCCAAGATGCCATTCTTTACAATCAGCCCCAGCATTTT.

CDR3 DNA: TGTGCCAGCAGTTCCGGGTATGGCGCCGGGGAGCTGTTTTTT. This encodes CASSSGYGAGELFF. V gene TRBV12-3 or TRBV12-4 combines with J gene TRBJ2-2; D ambiguous. Trimming shortened V by 4 bases and J by 6 bases, and 12 bases separated the two germline ends. This CDR3 comprises 14 residues.

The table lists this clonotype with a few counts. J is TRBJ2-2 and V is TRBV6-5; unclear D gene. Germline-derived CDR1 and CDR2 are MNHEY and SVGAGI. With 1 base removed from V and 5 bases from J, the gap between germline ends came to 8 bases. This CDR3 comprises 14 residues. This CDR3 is CASSYLADTGELFF. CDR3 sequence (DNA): TGTGCCAGCAGTTACTTGGCAGATACCGGGGAGCTGTTTTTT.

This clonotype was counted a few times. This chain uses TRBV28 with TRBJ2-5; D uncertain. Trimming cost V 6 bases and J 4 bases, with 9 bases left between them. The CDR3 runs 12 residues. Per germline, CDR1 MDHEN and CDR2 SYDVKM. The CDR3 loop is CASRAPVETQYF. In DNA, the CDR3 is TGTGCCAGCAGGGCTCCTGTAGAGACCCAGTACTTC. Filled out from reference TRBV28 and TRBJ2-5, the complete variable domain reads DVKVTQSSRYLVKRTGEKVFLECVQDMDHENMFWYRQDPGLGLRLIYFSYDVKMKEKGDIPEGYSVSREKKERFSLILESASTNQTSMYLCASRAPVETQYFGPGTRLLVL.

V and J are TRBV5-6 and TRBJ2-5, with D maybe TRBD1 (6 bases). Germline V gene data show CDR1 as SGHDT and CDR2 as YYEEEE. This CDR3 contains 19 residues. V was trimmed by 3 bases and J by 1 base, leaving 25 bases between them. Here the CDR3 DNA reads TGTGCCAGCAGCTCCCTTAGCAGGGGAAGAGGGGATTTCCAAGAGACCCAGTACTTC. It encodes CASSSLSRGRGDFQETQYF.

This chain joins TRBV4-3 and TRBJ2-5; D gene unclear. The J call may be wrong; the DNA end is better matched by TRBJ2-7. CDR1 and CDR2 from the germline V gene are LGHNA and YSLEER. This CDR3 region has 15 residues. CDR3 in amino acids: CASSQDRVENYEQYF. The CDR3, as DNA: TGCGCCAGCAGCCAAGATCGGGTGGAGAACTACGAGCAGTACTTC.

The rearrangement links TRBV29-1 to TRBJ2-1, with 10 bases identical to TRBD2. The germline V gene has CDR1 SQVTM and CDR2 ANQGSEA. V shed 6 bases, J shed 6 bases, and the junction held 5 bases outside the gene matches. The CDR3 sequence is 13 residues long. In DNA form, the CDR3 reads TGCAGCGTCTCGACTAGCGGGTCCAATGAGCAGTTCTTC. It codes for CSVSTSGSNEQFF.

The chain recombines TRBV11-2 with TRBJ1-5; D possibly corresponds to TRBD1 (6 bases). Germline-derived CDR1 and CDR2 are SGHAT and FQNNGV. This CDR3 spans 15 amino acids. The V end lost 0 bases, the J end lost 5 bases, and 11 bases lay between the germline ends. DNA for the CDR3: TGTGCCAGCAGCTTAGATGGGACACCACATCAGCCCCAGCATTTT. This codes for CASSLDGTPHQPQHF.

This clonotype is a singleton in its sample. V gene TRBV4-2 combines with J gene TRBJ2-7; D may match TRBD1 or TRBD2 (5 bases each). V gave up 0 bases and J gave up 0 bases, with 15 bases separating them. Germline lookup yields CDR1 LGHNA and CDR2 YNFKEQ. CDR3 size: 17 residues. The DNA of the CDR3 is TGTGCCAGCAGCCAAGATCGGGGCAGCGGTTACTCCTACGAGCAGTACTTC. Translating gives CASSQDRGSGYSYEQYF.

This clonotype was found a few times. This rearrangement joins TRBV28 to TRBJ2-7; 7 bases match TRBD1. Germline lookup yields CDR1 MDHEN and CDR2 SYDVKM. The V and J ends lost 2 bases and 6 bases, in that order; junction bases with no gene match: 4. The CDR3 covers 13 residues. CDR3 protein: CASSLPGQVEQYF. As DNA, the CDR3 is TGTGCCAGCAGTTTACCAGGACAGGTCGAGCAGTACTTC.